This T cell receptor (beta chain) was recorded in a study of T cells in Graves' hyperthyroidism and ophthalmopathy. Across the study: Pretreatment peripheral blood was obtained at initial diagnosis.

This clonotype was counted ten times or more. The study defined stable Graves' hyperthyroidism as no ophthalmopathy progression within 18 months. This sample holds PBMCs from 9.5 to 10 ml fresh peripheral blood. Germline CDR1 SGHKS, CDR2 YYEKEE (reference sequence). The CDR3 is 15 residues long. Trimming shortened V by 4 bases and J by 2 bases, and 14 bases separated the two germline ends. Amplification of TCR beta CDR3 regions was performed using RNA transcripts as template. Initially, a first-round RT-PCR of the TCR CDR3 employed the HTBI primer set. One entry per CDR3 protein results from TCRdb running MiXCR on the multiplex PCR reads. This sample carries hundreds of thousands of distinct CDR3 sequences, approximately 20% of them seen once, and the ten largest clones take around two fifths.

The sample comprised blood. The gene calls are TRBV5-5 and TRBJ2-3; D assignment may be TRBD1 or TRBD2 (5 bases each). The source of this sequence is a man in his forties or fifties with Graves' hyperthyroidism. CDR3 residues: CASSPRDHLTDTQYF. The CDR3 DNA reads as TGTGCCAGCAGCCCCCGGGACCACCTCACAGATACGCAGTATTTT.